These 17 T cell receptor beta chains came from one sample sequenced in a study of molecular identifiers for immune sequencing clone quantification. TCRdb re-called the PCR reads through MiXCR, storing one row per CDR3 protein. This table has about half a million distinct CDR3 sequences, roughly 26% appearing once. The sequenced sample was naive CD8+ T cells from blood, with Jurkat cell RNA spiked in. Subset here: FACS-sorted CD8+CD4-CCR7+CD45RA+ naive T cells. Receptors originate from a human donor in good health. Some libraries in this study had Jurkat cell RNA spiked in.

The chain has TRBV20-1 and TRBJ2-7; D call uncertain. Germline CDR1 is DFQATT and CDR2 is SNEGSKA (reference sequence). Trimming shortened V by 0 bases and J by 3 bases, and 15 bases separated the two germline ends. The CDR3 totals 15 residues. The CDR3 region has the DNA TGCAGTGCTAGAGATCTCCATTCCGCTAGCTACGAGCAGTACTTC. It yields the protein CSARDLHSASYEQYF.

In its sample, this clonotype was seen once. This may come from a read error, since a much larger clone is one base off. The chain links TRBV30 to TRBJ2-7; D is uncertain. V gave up 8 bases and J gave up 2 bases, with 16 bases separating them. This CDR3 contains 13 residues. Germline V CDR1 and CDR2: GTSNPN, SVGIG (reference sequence). CDR3 sequence reads: CARTRSSPYEQYF. CDR3 sequence (DNA): TGTGCCCGGACCCGATCGAGTCCCTACGAGCAGTACTTC.

Notes on this clonotype: This may stem from a read error, because a much larger clone lies one nucleotide away. The chain links TRBV27 to TRBJ2-7; maybe TRBD1 (6 bases). The length of the CDR3 is 15 residues. Per the germline V gene, CDR1 is MNHEY and CDR2 is SMNVEV (reference sequence). CDR3: CASSSTGSGSYGQYF. CDR3 in DNA: TGTGCCAGCAGTTCAACAGGGTCCGGCTCCTACGGGCAGTACTTC.

Concerning this clonotype itself: This CDR3 fails to terminate in the conserved phenylalanine or tryptophan, so it likely reflects a read error. The chain employs TRBV6-1 and TRBJ1-3, with D tentatively TRBD1 (6 bases). The V gene's germline CDR1 is MNHNS and CDR2 SASEGT. V lost 1 base and J lost 2, with 15 bases in between. The CDR3 consists of 17 residues. Written as DNA, the CDR3 is TGTGCCAGCAGTGAAGATCTCGTCCAGGGGACTGGAAACACCATATATTCT. This encodes CASSEDLVQGTGNTIYS.

The chain links TRBV29-1 to TRBJ2-7; D is possibly TRBD1 (6 bases). CDR1 and CDR2 (germline): SQVTM, ANQGSEA. V was clipped by 0 bases and J by 5 bases, with 14 bases between them. CDR3 size: 14 residues. This CDR3 is CSVEEVGASNEQYF. CDR3 DNA: TGCAGCGTTGAAGAGGTGGGGGCTAGCAACGAGCAGTACTTC.

The V gene is TRBV9, the J gene TRBJ2-7; no reliable D call. Germline values: CDR1 SGDLS, CDR2 YYNGEE. Trimming took 0 bases from V and 2 from J, leaving 12 bases between them. CDR3 length: 15 residues. The CDR3 region has the DNA TGTGCCAGCAGCGTAGTGGCAGGCCCCACCTACGAGCAGTACTTC. As protein: CASSVVAGPTYEQYF.

V is TRBV29-1 and J is TRBJ2-1; 8 bases map to TRBD2. Germline assignment: CDR1 SQVTM and CDR2 ANQGSEA. The CDR3 has 12 amino acids. The V gene end was trimmed by 5 bases and the J gene end by 12 bases; junction bases not matched to a gene: 9. This chain's CDR3 is CSVYAGGLGQFF. The CDR3, as DNA: TGCAGCGTTTACGCGGGGGGCCTAGGGCAGTTCTTC.

This clonotype was detected ten times or more. The chain couples TRBV29-1 to TRBJ1-1; D is perhaps TRBD1 (5 bases). Between the trimmed V and J ends, which lost 1 base and 0 bases, there was a span of 9 bases. CDR1 and CDR2 from the germline V gene are SQVTM and ANQGSEA. The CDR3 contains 14 residues. The CDR3 reads CSVEGGPMNTEAFF. The CDR3, as DNA: TGCAGCGTTGAAGGGGGACCTATGAACACTGAAGCTTTCTTT.

Only a few counts were recorded for this clonotype. This chain links TRBV2 with TRBJ2-5; D is undetermined. The CDR3 is 14 residues long. Trimming took 3 bases from V and 0 from J, leaving 8 bases between them. Germline values: CDR1 SNHLY, CDR2 FYNNEI. CDR3 DNA sequence: TGTGCCAGCAGTGACCCGGATTACCAAGAGACCCAGTACTTC. Protein product: CASSDPDYQETQYF.

This clonotype has ten or more counts. The chain employs TRBV13 and TRBJ2-5; D gene ambiguous. The CDR3 covers 14 residues. The germline V and J ends were trimmed by 5 bases and 1 base, with 11 bases remaining between them. The germline gives CDR1 PRHDT, CDR2 FYEKMQ (reference sequence). The CDR3 region has the DNA TGTGCCAGCAGCACACGTTCTGGCCAAGAGACCCAGTACTTC. The encoded protein is CASSTRSGQETQYF.

This clonotype has just a few counts. The V call is TRBV20-1, the J call TRBJ1-1; a weak D match, TRBD1 (6 bases). The V and J ends lost 3 bases and 1 base respectively, with 12 bases between them. This CDR3 has 14 residues. Germline loops: CDR1 DFQATT, CDR2 SNEGSKA (reference sequence). The CDR3 loop reads CSASFPTGNTEAFF. CDR3 DNA sequence: TGCAGTGCTAGTTTTCCGACAGGGAACACTGAAGCTTTCTTT.

This clonotype was counted a few times. The genes are TRBV3-1 and TRBJ2-1; TRBD2 agrees at 7 bases. This CDR3 has 15 residues. Germline-derived CDR1 and CDR2 are LGHDT and YNNKEL (reference sequence). V shed 3 bases and J 10 bases; nucleotides not matched to a gene: 12. The CDR3 loop is CASSHDLGGGGEQFF. Here the CDR3 DNA reads TGTGCCAGCAGCCACGATCTTGGCGGCGGGGGAGAGCAGTTCTTC.

This clonotype was counted between two and nine times. The chain employs TRBV13 and TRBJ2-5, with 7 bases aligning to TRBD1. The CDR3 is 15 amino acids. The germline V gene encodes CDR1 PRHDT and CDR2 FYEKMQ (reference sequence). V shed 5 bases and J 2 bases; nucleotides not matched to a gene: 8. Here the CDR3 DNA reads TGTGCCAGCAGCACCTCGACAGGGCCTCAAGAGACCCAGTACTTC. Translated: CASSTSTGPQETQYF.

This clonotype was picked up many times. The genes are TRBV9 and TRBJ1-1; TRBD1 might be the D (6 bases). The CDR3 consists of 17 residues. In germline, CDR1 is SGDLS, CDR2 YYNGEE. Deletions cut 0 bases from V and 3 bases from J, with 18 bases between. CDR3: CASSVAGGDFTDTEAFF. The CDR3 region has the DNA TGTGCCAGCAGCGTAGCTGGGGGCGACTTTACGGACACTGAAGCTTTCTTT.

The sample holds many counts of this clonotype. The chain employs TRBV28 and TRBJ2-7; D perhaps matches TRBD2 (5 bases). This CDR3 is 16 amino acids long. Trimming shortened V by 5 bases and J by 0 bases, and 17 bases separated the two germline ends. The V gene's germline CDR1 is MDHEN and CDR2 SYDVKM. The DNA for the CDR3 is TGTGCCAGCAGTCCGAGTACTAGATTCGTCTCCTACGAGCAGTACTTC. Protein sequence: CASSPSTRFVSYEQYF.

This chain joins TRBV5-6 and TRBJ1-1; D unresolved. Per germline, CDR1 SGHDT and CDR2 YYEEEE. The CDR3 covers 12 residues. Deletions cut 0 bases from V and 7 bases from J, with 7 bases between. This chain's CDR3 is CASSLVNLEAFF. The CDR3 DNA sequence: TGTGCCAGCAGCTTGGTGAACCTTGAAGCTTTCTTT.

This clonotype was detected many times. J is TRBJ2-1 and V is TRBV6-5, with TRBD2 identical over 9 bases. The germline V gene encodes CDR1 MNHEY and CDR2 SVGAGI. The CDR3 has 14 residues. J lost 8 bases, V lost 4 bases, and 6 bases had no gene match. Here the CDR3 DNA reads TGTGCCAGCAGTTTAGGGACTAGCCCCGATGAGCAGTTCTTC. It specifies CASSLGTSPDEQFF.